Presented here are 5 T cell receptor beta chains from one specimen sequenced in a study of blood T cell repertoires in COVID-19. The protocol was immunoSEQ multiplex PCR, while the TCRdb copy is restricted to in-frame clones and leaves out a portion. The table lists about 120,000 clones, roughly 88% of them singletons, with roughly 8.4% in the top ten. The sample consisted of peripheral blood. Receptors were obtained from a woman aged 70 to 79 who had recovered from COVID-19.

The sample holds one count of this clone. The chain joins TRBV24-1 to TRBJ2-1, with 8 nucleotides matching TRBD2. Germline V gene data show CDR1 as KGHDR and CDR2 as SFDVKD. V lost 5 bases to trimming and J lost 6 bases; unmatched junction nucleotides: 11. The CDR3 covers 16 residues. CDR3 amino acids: CATSVASGLGGNEQFF. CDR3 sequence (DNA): TGTGCCACCAGTGTGGCTAGCGGGCTGGGGGGCAATGAGCAGTTCTTC.

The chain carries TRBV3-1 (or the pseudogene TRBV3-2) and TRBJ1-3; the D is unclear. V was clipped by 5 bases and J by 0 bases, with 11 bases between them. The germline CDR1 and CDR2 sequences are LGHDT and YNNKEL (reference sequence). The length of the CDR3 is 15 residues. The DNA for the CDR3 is TGTGCCAGCAGCTTCAATACTGTCTCTGGAAACACCATATATTTT. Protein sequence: CASSFNTVSGNTIYF.

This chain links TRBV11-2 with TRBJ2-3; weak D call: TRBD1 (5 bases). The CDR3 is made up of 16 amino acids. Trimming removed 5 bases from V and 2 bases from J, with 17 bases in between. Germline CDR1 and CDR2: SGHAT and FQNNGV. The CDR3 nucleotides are TGTGCCAGCAGCCCCTCCCCCAAGGGGCCCACAGATACGCAGTATTTT. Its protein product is CASSPSPKGPTDTQYF.

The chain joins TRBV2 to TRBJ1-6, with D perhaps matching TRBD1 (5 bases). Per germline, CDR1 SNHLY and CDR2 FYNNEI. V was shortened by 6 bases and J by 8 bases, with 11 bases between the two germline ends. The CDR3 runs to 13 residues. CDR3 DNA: TGTGCCAGCAGAAGGACACCAGATTCACCCCTCCACTTT. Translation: CASRRTPDSPLHF.

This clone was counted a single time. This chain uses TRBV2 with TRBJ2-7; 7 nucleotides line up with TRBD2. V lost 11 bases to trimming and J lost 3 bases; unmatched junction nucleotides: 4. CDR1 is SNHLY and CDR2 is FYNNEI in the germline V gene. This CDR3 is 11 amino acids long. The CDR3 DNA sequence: TGTGCCGGAGCGGGACTCTACGAGCAGTACTTC. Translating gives CAGAGLYEQYF.